This TCR beta chain is drawn from a study of cytomegalovirus exposure and HLA in healthy donors. Regarding this clone: Its cognate antigen is unknown.

The germline V gene has CDR1 SEHNR and CDR2 FQNEAQ (reference sequence). V gave up 1 base and J gave up 6 bases, with 10 bases separating them. This CDR3 contains 14 residues. Study observations and caveats: Per a later analysis, HLA-associated TCR beta chains showed more clonal expansion than other, equally common TCR beta chains. Listed as cytomegalovirus-associated were 164 TCR beta chains.

The primer mix had 60 Vbeta and 13 Jbeta primers. The repertoire was sequenced with immunoSEQ multiplex PCR; TCRdb's copy has only in-frame clones and lacks some. Here the sample spans approximately 44,000 clones, 77% being singletons. The receptor was isolated from a man aged 25-45 years in good health and CMV-seronegative. This chain joins TRBV7-9 and TRBJ1-5, with D uncertain. The sequencing sample was made of PBMCs. Here the CDR3 reads CASSLDPGLQPQHF. The CDR3 coding sequence is TGTGCCAGCAGCTTAGACCCAGGACTTCAGCCCCAGCATTTT.